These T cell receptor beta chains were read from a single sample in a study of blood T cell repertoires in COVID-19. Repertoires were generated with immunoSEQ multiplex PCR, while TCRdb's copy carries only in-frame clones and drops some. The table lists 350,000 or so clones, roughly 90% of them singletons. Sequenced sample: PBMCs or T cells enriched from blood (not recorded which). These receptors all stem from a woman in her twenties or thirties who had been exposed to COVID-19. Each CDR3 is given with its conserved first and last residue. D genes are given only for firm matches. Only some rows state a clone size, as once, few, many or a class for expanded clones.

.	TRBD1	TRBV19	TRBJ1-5	TGTGCCAGTAGTAGATTCGGGACAGGGCCCCAGCATTTT	CASSRFGTGPQHF
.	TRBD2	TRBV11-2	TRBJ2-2	TGTGCCAGCAGCTTAGATCAGCTCGCCAGCGGGAGGACGAACACCGGGGAGCTGTTTTTT	CASSLDQLASGRTNTGELFF
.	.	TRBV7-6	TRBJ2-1	TGTGCCAGCAGCTTTGAAGGGGGAGATGAGCAGTTCTTC	CASSFEGGDEQFF
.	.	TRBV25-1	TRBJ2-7	TGTGCCAGCAGTGAATCGGACAGGAGGGCCTACGAGCAGTACTTC	CASSESDRRAYEQYF
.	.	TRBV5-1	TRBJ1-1	TGCGCCAGCAGCCCCTCCGGGACATTTATGAACACTGAAGCTTTCTTT	CASSPSGTFMNTEAFF
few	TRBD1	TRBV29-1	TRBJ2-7	TGCAGCGTTGCCCAGACAGGGGGCCTTTCTGAGCAGTACTTC	CSVAQTGGLSEQYF
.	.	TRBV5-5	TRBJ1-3	TGTGCCAGCAGCTTGTCCCCGACTGACTCTGGAAACACCATATATTTT	CASSLSPTDSGNTIYF
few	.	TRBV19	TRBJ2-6	TGTGCCAGTAGTACCCAATCTGGGGCCAACGTCCTGACTTTC	CASSTQSGANVLTF
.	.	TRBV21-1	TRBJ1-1	TGTGCCAGCAGCAAATGGAGCCCGGGGGGATCTGAAGCTTTCTTT	CASSKWSPGGSEAFF
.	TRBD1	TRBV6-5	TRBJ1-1	TGTGCCAGCAGTTCAGGACAGGGAGGGCCTAACACTGAAGCTTTCTTT	CASSSGQGGPNTEAFF
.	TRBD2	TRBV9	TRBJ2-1	TGTGCCAGCAGCGGACGACCCTCGGGTGGGAGGGCCTACAATGAGCAGTTCTTC	CASSGRPSGGRAYNEQFF
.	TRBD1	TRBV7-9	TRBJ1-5	TGTGCCAGCAGCACCGACAGGGGCGCCCTCAATCAGCCCCAGCATTTT	CASSTDRGALNQPQHF
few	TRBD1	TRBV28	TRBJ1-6	TGTGCCAGCAGTTTATGGGGGGCGGAGGACAGGGGTTCACCCCTCCACTTT	CASSLWGAEDRGSPLHF
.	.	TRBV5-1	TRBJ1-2	TGCGCCAGCAGCCTGGCGGGGGACAACTATGGCTACACCTTC	CASSLAGDNYGYTF
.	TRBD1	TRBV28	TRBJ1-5	TGTGCCAGCGGGACAGTTCAGCCCCAGCATTTT	CASGTVQPQHF
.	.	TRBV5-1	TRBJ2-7	TGCGCCAGCACCGACAAGGAGGAATACGAGCAGTACTTC	CASTDKEEYEQYF
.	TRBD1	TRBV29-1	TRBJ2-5	TGCAGCGTAGCCGGGACAGTTCAAGAGACCCAGTACTTC	CSVAGTVQETQYF
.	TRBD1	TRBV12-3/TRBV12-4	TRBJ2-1	TGTGCCAGCAGCTGGGACAGGGGCCTTCTCCAGTTCTTC	CASSWDRGLLQFF
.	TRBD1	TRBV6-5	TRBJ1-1	TGTGCCAGCAGTGACTCACAGGGGGTAGTCACTGAAGCTTTCTTT	CASSDSQGVVTEAFF
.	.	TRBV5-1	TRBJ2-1	TGCGCCAGCAGCGTAAACAATGAGCAGTTCTTC	CASSVNNEQFF
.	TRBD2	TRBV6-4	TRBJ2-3	TGTGCCAGCAGTTCCGGGACTAGCGGGGGTGAAGATACGCAGTATTTT	CASSSGTSGGEDTQYF
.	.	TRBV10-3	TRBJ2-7	TGTGCCATCAGTGAGTCAATCAGCGTCCGGGAGCAGTACTTC	CAISESISVREQYF
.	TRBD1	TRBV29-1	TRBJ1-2	TGCAGCGTTGGGACAGGGTGGGGCTACACCTTC	CSVGTGWGYTF
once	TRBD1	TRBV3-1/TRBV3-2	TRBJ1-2	TGTGCCAGCAGCAGGGGACAGCTGGGGAGTGGCTACACCTTC	CASSRGQLGSGYTF
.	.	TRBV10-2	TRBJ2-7	TGCGCCAGCAGTGCCGCGGGACAGTCCCACGAGCAGTACTTC	CASSAAGQSHEQYF
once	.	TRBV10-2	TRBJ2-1	TGCGCCAGCAGTGAAGGGGAGGCATACAATGAGCAGTTCTTC	CASSEGEAYNEQFF
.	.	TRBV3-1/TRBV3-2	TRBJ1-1	TGTGCCAGCAGCCAAGAAACGGGGAGGGCTTTCTTT	CASSQETGRAFF
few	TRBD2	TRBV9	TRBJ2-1	TGTGCCAGCAGCGAGGGACTAGCGGGAAACTCCTACAATGAGCAGTTCTTC	CASSEGLAGNSYNEQFF
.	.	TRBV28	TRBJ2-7	TGTGCCAGCAGTTTTAGCATCTACGAGCAGTACTTC	CASSFSIYEQYF
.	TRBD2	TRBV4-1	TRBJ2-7	TGCGCCAGCAGCCAAGCTCTACTAGCGGCTACCTCCTACGAGCAGTACTTC	CASSQALLAATSYEQYF
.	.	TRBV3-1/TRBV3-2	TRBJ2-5	TGTGCCAGCAGCCACGGGGTTGGCGTCCAAGAGACCCAGTACTTC	CASSHGVGVQETQYF
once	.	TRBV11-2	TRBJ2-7	TGTGCCAGCAGCCCCCCGGTTGGCGAGCAGTACTTC	CASSPPVGEQYF
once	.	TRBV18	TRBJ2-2	TGTGCCAGCTCACCTCTCGGGGGAGGATACACCGGGGAGCTGTTTTTT	CASSPLGGGYTGELFF
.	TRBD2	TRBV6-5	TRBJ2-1	TGTGCCAGCCGGGGGTGGCTAGCGGGACACAATGAGCAGTTCTTC	CASRGWLAGHNEQFF
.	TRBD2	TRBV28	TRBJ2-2	TGTGCCAGCAGCCCGACTAGCGTCACCGGGGAGCTGTTTTTT	CASSPTSVTGELFF
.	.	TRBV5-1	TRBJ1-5	TGCGCCAGCAGCTTGGATTCGTATAGCAATCAGCCCCAGCATTTT	CASSLDSYSNQPQHF
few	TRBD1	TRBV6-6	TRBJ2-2	TGTGCCAGCAGTCCCCGGGACAGGGGCCCCATCGGCACCGGGGAGCTGTTTTTT	CASSPRDRGPIGTGELFF
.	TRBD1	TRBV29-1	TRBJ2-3	TGCAGCGTTTCCCCGACAGGGGAGACAGATACGCAGTATTTT	CSVSPTGETDTQYF
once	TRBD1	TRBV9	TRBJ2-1	TGTGCCAGCAGCCCAATATTGACAGGGGGCGCGGAGCAGTTCTTC	CASSPILTGGAEQFF
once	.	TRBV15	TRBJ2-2	TGTGCCACCAGCAGCAGGGGGGCCCTGAACACCGGGGAGCTGTTTTTT	CATSSRGALNTGELFF
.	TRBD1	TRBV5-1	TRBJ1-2	TGCGCCAGCAGCACGGACAGGGATAACTATGGCTACACCTTC	CASSTDRDNYGYTF
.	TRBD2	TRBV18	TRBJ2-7	TGTGCCAGCTCACCAAGGAGGGAGGGGGAGCAGTACTTC	CASSPRREGEQYF
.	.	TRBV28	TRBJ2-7	TGTGCCAGCACCAGAGACAGCTACGAGCAGTACTTC	CASTRDSYEQYF
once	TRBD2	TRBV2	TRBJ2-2	TGTGCCAGCAGTGAAGCGCTTCTCCTAGCGGGAGGGAAAAGAAACACCGGGGAGCTGTTTTTT	CASSEALLLAGGKRNTGELFF
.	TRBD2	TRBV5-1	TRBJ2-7	TGCGCCAGCAGCTTGGCCGGTACTAGCGGGAGTAGGTACGAGCAGTACTTC	CASSLAGTSGSRYEQYF
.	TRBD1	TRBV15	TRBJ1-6	TGTGCCACCAGCAGAGATTATGGAGTGGAGGGGGCAGAGAATTCACCCCTCCACTTT	CATSRDYGVEGAENSPLHF
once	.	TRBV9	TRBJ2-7	TGTGCCAGCAGCGTAGGGGGGGATAGATACTACGAGCAGTACTTC	CASSVGGDRYYEQYF
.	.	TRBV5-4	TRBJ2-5	TGTGCCAGCAGCTTATGGAGGGCCGGGGAGACCCAGTACTTC	CASSLWRAGETQYF
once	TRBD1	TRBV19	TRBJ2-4	TGTGCCAGTAGGTATACAGGGGCGCAGCCCATTCAGTACTTC	CASRYTGAQPIQYF
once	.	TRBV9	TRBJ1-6	TGTGCCAGCAGCGTAGGGGCAGTGAGCTCCTATAATTCACCCCTCCACTTT	CASSVGAVSSYNSPLHF
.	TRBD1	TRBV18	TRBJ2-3	TGTGCCAGCTCACGGCGGACAGGGGAAATAACAGATACGCAGTATTTT	CASSRRTGEITDTQYF
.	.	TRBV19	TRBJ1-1	TGTGCCAGTAAGAAGAGCGGGCCGGGGACTGAAGCTTTCTTT	CASKKSGPGTEAFF
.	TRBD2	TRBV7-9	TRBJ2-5	TGTGGGCTGGGGCTAGCGGGGATTGAGACCCAGTACTTC	CGLGLAGIETQYF
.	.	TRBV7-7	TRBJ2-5	TGTGCTAGCAGCCTACAGGGCTGGGCCGTTATGGAGACCCAGTACTTC	CASSLQGWAVMETQYF
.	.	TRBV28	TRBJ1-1	TGTGCCAGCAGTTCCTCCGACAGACTCGGGGGTACTGAAGCTTTCTTT	CASSSSDRLGGTEAFF
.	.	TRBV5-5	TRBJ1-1	TGTGCCAGCAGCTGGTCCCGGCGGAGCACTGAAGCTTTCTTT	CASSWSRRSTEAFF